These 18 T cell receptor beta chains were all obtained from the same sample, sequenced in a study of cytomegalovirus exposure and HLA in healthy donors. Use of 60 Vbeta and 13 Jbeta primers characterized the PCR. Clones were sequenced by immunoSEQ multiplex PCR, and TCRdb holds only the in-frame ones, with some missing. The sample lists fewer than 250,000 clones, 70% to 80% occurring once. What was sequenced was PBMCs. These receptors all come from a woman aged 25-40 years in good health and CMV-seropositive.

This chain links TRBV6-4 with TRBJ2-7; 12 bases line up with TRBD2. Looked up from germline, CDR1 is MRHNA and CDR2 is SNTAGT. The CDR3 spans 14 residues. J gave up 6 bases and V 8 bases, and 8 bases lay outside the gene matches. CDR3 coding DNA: TGTGCCAGCGCCCCGACTAGCGGGAGTCTCGAGCAGTACTTC. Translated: CASAPTSGSLEQYF.

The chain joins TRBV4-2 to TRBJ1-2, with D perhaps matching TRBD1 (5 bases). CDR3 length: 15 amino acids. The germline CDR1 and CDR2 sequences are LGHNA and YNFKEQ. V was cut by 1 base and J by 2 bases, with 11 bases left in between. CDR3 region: CASSQGTTSNYGYTF. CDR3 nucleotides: TGTGCCAGCAGCCAAGGGACAACGTCAAACTATGGCTACACCTTC.

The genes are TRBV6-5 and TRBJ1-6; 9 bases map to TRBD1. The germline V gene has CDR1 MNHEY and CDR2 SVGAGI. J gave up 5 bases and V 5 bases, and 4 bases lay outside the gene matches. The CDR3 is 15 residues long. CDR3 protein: CASSPGDRDNSPLHF. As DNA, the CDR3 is TGTGCCAGCAGTCCCGGGGACAGGGATAATTCACCCCTCCACTTT.

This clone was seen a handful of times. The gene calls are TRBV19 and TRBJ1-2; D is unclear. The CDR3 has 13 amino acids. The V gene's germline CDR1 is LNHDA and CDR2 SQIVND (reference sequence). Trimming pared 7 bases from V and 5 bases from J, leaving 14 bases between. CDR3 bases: TGTGCCAGTACCCCCGGACGGAGGTATGGCTACACCTTC. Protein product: CASTPGRRYGYTF.

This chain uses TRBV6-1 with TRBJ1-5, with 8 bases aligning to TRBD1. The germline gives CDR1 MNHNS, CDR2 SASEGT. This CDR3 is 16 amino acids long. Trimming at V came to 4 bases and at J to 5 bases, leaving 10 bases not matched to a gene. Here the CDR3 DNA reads TGTGCCAGCAGTGCTACGGACAGGGCCCGGGATCAGCCCCAGCATTTT. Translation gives CASSATDRARDQPQHF.

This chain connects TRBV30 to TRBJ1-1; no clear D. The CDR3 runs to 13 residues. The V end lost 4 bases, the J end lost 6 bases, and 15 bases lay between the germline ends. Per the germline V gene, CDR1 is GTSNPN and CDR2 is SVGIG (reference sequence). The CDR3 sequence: CAWNPNAGSEAFF. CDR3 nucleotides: TGTGCCTGGAACCCAAACGCAGGTTCTGAAGCTTTCTTT.

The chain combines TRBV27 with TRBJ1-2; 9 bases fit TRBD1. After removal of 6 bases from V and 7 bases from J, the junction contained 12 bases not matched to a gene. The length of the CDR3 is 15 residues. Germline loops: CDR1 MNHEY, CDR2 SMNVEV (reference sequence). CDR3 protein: CASSPPGQGGSGYTF. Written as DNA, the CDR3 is TGTGCCAGCAGCCCCCCGGGACAGGGAGGTTCTGGCTACACCTTC.

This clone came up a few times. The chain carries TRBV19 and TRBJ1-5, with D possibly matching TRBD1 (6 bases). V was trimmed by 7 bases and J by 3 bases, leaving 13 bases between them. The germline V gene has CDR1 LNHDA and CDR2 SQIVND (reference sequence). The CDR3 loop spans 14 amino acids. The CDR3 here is CASMGGAFNQPQHF. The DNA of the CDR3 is TGTGCCAGTATGGGGGGGGCGTTCAATCAGCCCCAGCATTTT. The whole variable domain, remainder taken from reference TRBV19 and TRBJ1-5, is DGGITQSPKYLFRKEGQNVTLSCEQNLNHDAMYWYRQDPGQGLRLIYYSQIVNDFQKGDIAEGYSVSREKKESFPLTVTSAQKNPTAFYLCASMGGAFNQPQHFGDGTRLSIL.

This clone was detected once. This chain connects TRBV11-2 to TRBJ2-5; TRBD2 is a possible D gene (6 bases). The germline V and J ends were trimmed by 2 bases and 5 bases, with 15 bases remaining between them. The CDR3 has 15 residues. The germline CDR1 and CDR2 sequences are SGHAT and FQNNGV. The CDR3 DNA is TGTGCCAGCAGCTTAAAGAGTGGCGGGGTGGAGACCCAGTACTTC. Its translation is CASSLKSGGVETQYF. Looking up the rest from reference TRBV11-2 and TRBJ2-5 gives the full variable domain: EAGVAQSPRYKIIEKRQSVAFWCNPISGHATLYWYQQILGQGPKLLIQFQNNGVVDDSQLPKDRFSAERLKGVDSTLKIQPAKLEDSAVYLCASSLKSGGVETQYFGPGTRLLVL.

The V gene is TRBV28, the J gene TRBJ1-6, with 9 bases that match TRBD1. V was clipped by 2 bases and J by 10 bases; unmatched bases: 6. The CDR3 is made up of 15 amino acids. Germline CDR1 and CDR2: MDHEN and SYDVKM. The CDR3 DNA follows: TGTGCCAGCAGTTTAGGACAGGGGCGGGGGTCACCCCTCCACTTT. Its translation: CASSLGQGRGSPLHF. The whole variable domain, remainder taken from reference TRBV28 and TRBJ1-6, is DVKVTQSSRYLVKRTGEKVFLECVQDMDHENMFWYRQDPGLGLRLIYFSYDVKMKEKGDIPEGYSVSREKKERFSLILESASTNQTSMYLCASSLGQGRGSPLHFGNGTRLTVT.

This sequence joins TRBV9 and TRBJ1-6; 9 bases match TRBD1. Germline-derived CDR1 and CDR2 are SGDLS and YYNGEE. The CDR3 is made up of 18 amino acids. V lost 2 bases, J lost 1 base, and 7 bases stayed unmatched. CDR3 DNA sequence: TGTGCCAGCAGCGTTACGGACAGGGGAGGTTCCTATAATTCACCCCTCCACTTT. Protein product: CASSVTDRGGSYNSPLHF.

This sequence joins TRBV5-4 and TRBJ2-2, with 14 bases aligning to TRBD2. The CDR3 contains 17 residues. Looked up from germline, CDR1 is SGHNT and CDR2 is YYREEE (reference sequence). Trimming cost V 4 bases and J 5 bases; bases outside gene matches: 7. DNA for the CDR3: TGTGCCAGCAGCCAGGGACTAGCGGGAGTAGAGACCGGGGAGCTGTTTTTT. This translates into CASSQGLAGVETGELFF.

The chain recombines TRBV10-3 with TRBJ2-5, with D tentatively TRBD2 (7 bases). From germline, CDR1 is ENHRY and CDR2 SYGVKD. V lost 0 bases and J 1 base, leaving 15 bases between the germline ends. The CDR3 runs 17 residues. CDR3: CAISESMAGALQETQYF. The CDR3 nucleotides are TGTGCCATCAGTGAGTCGATGGCGGGGGCTCTCCAAGAGACCCAGTACTTC.

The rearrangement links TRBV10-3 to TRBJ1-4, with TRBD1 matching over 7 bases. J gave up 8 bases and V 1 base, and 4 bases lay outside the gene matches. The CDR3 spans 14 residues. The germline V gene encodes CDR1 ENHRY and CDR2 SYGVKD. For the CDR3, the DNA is TGTGCCATCAGTGAGTACAGGGGCCCGGAAAAACTGTTTTTT. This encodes CAISEYRGPEKLFF.

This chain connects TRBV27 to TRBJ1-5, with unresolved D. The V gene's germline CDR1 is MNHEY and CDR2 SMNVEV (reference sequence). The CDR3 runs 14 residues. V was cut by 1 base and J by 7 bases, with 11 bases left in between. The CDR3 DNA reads TGTGCCAGCAGTTTATTTTCCTTTGAGCAGCCCCAGCATTTT. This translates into CASSLFSFEQPQHF.

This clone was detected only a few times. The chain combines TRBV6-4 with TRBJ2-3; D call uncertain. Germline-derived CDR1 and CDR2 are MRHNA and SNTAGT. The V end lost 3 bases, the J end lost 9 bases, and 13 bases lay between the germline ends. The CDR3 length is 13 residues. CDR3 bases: TGTGCCAGCAGTGAGCAGCCCCTGGGCACGCAGTATTTT. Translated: CASSEQPLGTQYF.

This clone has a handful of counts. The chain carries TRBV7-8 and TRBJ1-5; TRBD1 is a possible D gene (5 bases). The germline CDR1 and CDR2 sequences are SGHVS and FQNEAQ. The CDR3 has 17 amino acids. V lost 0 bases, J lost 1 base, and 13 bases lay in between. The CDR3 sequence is CASSLAWTPLSNQPQHF. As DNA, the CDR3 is TGTGCCAGCAGCTTAGCGTGGACACCCTTGAGCAATCAGCCCCAGCATTTT.

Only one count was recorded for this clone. The CDR3 sequence is CASSSYRTGRAYEQYF. CDR3 bases: TGTGCCAGCAGTTCATATAGGACAGGGCGGGCCTACGAGCAGTACTTC. The rearrangement links TRBV7-9 to TRBJ2-7; TRBD1 matches 8 bases. Germline V gene sequence: CDR1 SEHNR, CDR2 FQNEAQ (reference sequence). This CDR3 has 16 amino acids. Trimming cost V 6 bases and J 2 bases; bases outside gene matches: 12.